This TCR beta chain was documented in a study of blood T cell repertoires in COVID-19 (dated by TCRdb to about 2020). At the level of the whole study: Collaborator samples came from the United States, Italy and Spain and covered acute and convalescent phases of COVID-19. The prospective study material was composed of cDNA or gDNA derived from T cells, B-cell-depleted T cells, or PBMCs. The dataset comprised deeply sampled blood TCRbeta repertoires from subjects exposed to, actively infected with, or recovered from COVID-19. The repertoires were released in a freely available public database meant as a resource for research on the immune response to SARS-CoV-2. The samples were drawn from two sources: the first 160 participants of the ongoing ImmuneRACE study, and 1,254 subjects contributed by 6 global collaborators. The sample metadata nearly always contained a de-identified subject ID, COVID-19 status, age in years and sex. Where available, HLA class I and class II types were obtained from metadata supplied by the sample provider rather than from assay-based typing. Overall results and qualifications from the work: How much clinical and demographic metadata was included differed by source and by participant, and the metadata was provided uncurated.

TCRbeta CDR3 regions were amplified from genomic DNA using the immunoSEQ Assay, a bias-controlled multiplex PCR. The authors processed their data as follows. The number of nucleated cells in each sample was estimated from the amplification of reference gene primers within the assay. To quantify the absolute abundance of each unique TCRbeta CDR3 rearrangement, sequence reads were collapsed and filtered. For each sample, productive Simpson clonality was calculated as the square root of Simpson's diversity index across productive rearrangements. TCRdb re-hosts the immuneACCESS table, in-frame sequences only. Its copies lack some clones; in the studies checked, an unresolved V gene accounts for under half of them, and the cause for the rest is not known. V and J calls and clone size come straight from that table; D and trimming were deduced from the DNA. The sample table contains 160,000 or so clones; only one count was recorded for approximately 86% of them. The ten largest clones capture approximately 1.4% of the sample.

The collaborating institutions used their own protocols to collect whole blood in K2EDTA tubes. For TCRbeta analysis, collaborators shipped samples in one of three forms: frozen whole blood, isolated PBMCs, or DNA extracted from either of those sample types. V lost 4 bases and J lost 4 bases; the stretch between them is 13 bases long. The CDR3, cysteine through phenylalanine, is 14 amino acids long. The CDR3 DNA has 42 bases and is translated from base 1. For CDR1 and CDR2, the germline V gene (reference sequence) lists LNHDA and SQIVND. On this clone itself: Its antigen remains undetermined. No much larger clone exists at a distance of one base, and base qualities are not known.

This receptor chain uses TRBV19 and TRBJ1-1, and possibly TRBD1, on 6 matching bases. The clonotype comes from a woman aged 45-60 years with acute or convalescent COVID-19. Material for sequencing was peripheral blood. The CDR3: CASSTRGAGTEAFF. The DNA sequence is TGTGCCAGTAGTACCAGGGGAGCTGGCACTGAAGCTTTCTTT.